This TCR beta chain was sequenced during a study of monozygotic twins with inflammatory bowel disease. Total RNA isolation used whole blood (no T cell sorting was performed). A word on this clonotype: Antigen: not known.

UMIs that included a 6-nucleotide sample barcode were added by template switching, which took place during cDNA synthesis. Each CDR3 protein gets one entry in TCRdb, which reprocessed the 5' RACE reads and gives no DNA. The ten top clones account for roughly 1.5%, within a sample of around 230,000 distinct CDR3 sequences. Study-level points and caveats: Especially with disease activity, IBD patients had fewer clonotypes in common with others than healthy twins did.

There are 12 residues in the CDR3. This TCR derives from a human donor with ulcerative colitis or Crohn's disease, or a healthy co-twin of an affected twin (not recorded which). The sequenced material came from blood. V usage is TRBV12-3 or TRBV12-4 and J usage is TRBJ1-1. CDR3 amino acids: CASSLFPQWAFF.